The clone carrying this T cell receptor (beta chain) was seen a few times. The target antigen is unknown. The sample is drawn from a study of T cells after yellow fever vaccination. Notes on the study in general: Clonotype sharing between CD4 and CD8 compartments was small. High-abundance clonotypes from the bulk population could contaminate FACS-sorted repertoires.

Germline trimming cut 2 bases from V and 7 bases from J; bases unmatched to any gene: 8. This CDR3 region has 16 residues. CDR1 is LNHNV and CDR2 is YYDKDF in the germline V gene (reference sequence). A single record per CDR3 protein comes from TCRdb applying MiXCR to the 5' RACE reads. Of 500,000 to 550,000 distinct CDR3 sequences in the sample, around a fifth were seen once. The chain links TRBV15 to TRBJ1-4, with 9 bases fitting TRBD1. The sequence derives from a man between 18 and 29 years old who received the YFV17D yellow fever vaccine. The sequences come from PBMCs, collected approximately 22 days after the first yellow fever vaccination. The CDR3 DNA is TGTGCCACCAGCAGAAAGAGCCGACAGGGGGGTGAAAAACTGTTTTTT. It yields the protein CATSRKSRQGGEKLFF.